Listed below are T cell receptor beta chains from one sample, sequenced in a study of beta chain features in type 1 diabetes. Data came from immunoSEQ multiplex PCR; TCRdb stores just in-frame clones and leaves some out. The sample records tens of thousands of clones, around 56% being singletons. The specimen was Tregs from blood. The receptors derive from a woman in her 40s with type 1 diabetes. Each CDR3 is given with its conserved first and last residue. Fields, in order: V gene, J gene, CDR3 protein.

v_gene: TRBV5-4; j_gene: TRBJ2-7; CDR3aa: CASSRGDSLYEQYF
v_gene: TRBV7-2; j_gene: TRBJ2-7; CDR3aa: CASSLYQGTYEQYF
v_gene: TRBV28; j_gene: TRBJ2-2; CDR3aa: CASTRQGNTGELFF
v_gene: TRBV5-1; j_gene: TRBJ1-1; CDR3aa: CASSLLGQGGTEAFF
v_gene: TRBV19; j_gene: TRBJ2-2; CDR3aa: CASRAQGNGELFF
v_gene: TRBV4-2; j_gene: TRBJ1-2; CDR3aa: CASSQSFPQGGGYTF
v_gene: TRBV4-3; j_gene: TRBJ2-5; CDR3aa: CASSRDRGETQYF
v_gene: TRBV18; j_gene: TRBJ1-1; CDR3aa: CASSSDAIEAFF
v_gene: TRBV5-1; j_gene: TRBJ2-7; CDR3aa: CASRPGTDYEQYF
v_gene: TRBV18; j_gene: TRBJ2-7; CDR3aa: CASSPEYEQYF
v_gene: TRBV6-1; j_gene: TRBJ2-7; CDR3aa: CASSEVQRPYEQYF
v_gene: TRBV2; j_gene: TRBJ1-5; CDR3aa: CASSGRGRSNQPQHF
v_gene: TRBV7-9; j_gene: TRBJ1-5; CDR3aa: CASSLASGIQHF
v_gene: TRBV28; j_gene: TRBJ1-5; CDR3aa: CASSLPTGSNQPQHF
v_gene: TRBV11-2; j_gene: TRBJ2-1; CDR3aa: CASSLRRTYNEQFF
v_gene: TRBV7-9; j_gene: TRBJ2-5; CDR3aa: CASSLVGRGRQETQYF
v_gene: TRBV18; j_gene: TRBJ2-1; CDR3aa: CASSLGGRYNEQFF
v_gene: TRBV11-2; j_gene: TRBJ1-3; CDR3aa: CASSLDGAPGGNTIYF
v_gene: TRBV28; j_gene: TRBJ2-7; CDR3aa: CASSGLAGDYEQYF
v_gene: TRBV7-2; j_gene: TRBJ2-1; CDR3aa: CASMQGQGNIEQFF
v_gene: TRBV7-9; j_gene: TRBJ1-5; CDR3aa: CASSLEQGRYNQPQHF
v_gene: TRBV18; j_gene: TRBJ1-5; CDR3aa: CASSPSWPQHF
v_gene: TRBV29-1; j_gene: TRBJ1-5; CDR3aa: CSVGQVRNQPQHF
v_gene: TRBV20-1; j_gene: TRBJ1-1; CDR3aa: CSALPGQGAFF
v_gene: TRBV4-2; j_gene: TRBJ2-5; CDR3aa: CASSLQGSGGFQETQYF
v_gene: TRBV28; j_gene: TRBJ1-5; CDR3aa: CGTGNQNQPQHF
v_gene: TRBV6-6; j_gene: TRBJ1-6; CDR3aa: CASIPRGGEAGSPLHF
v_gene: TRBV9; j_gene: TRBJ2-6; CDR3aa: CASSITGTGGSGANVLTF
v_gene: TRBV10-3; j_gene: TRBJ1-2; CDR3aa: CAISAPTGGSGGYTF
v_gene: TRBV23-1; j_gene: TRBJ2-7; CDR3aa: CASIPGLGGYEQYF
v_gene: TRBV2; j_gene: TRBJ2-1; CDR3aa: CASSDRPSGYNEQFF
v_gene: TRBV20-1; j_gene: TRBJ1-2; CDR3aa: CSARGDYGYTF
v_gene: TRBV9; j_gene: TRBJ1-1; CDR3aa: CASSAERTGLTEAFF
v_gene: TRBV7-2; j_gene: TRBJ2-1; CDR3aa: CASSFGGTRSSYNEQFF
v_gene: TRBV28; j_gene: TRBJ1-3; CDR3aa: CASSFPGSGDTIYF
v_gene: TRBV19; j_gene: TRBJ2-7; CDR3aa: CASSRTQGAYEQYF
v_gene: TRBV5-1; j_gene: TRBJ2-6; CDR3aa: CASSLEMYGTGSFSGANVLTF
v_gene: TRBV25-1; j_gene: TRBJ2-1; CDR3aa: CASSASGGVGQFF
v_gene: TRBV5-1; j_gene: TRBJ1-4; CDR3aa: CASSPGQGGEKLFF
v_gene: TRBV19; j_gene: TRBJ1-2; CDR3aa: CASSSDKGSIYGYTF
v_gene: TRBV19; j_gene: TRBJ1-2; CDR3aa: CASRSQRNYGYTF
v_gene: TRBV6-5; j_gene: TRBJ2-5; CDR3aa: CASSFWGREETQYF
v_gene: TRBV7-2; j_gene: TRBJ2-3; CDR3aa: CASSLAPQDTQYF
v_gene: TRBV28; j_gene: TRBJ2-4; CDR3aa: CASSPQGLGKNIQYF
v_gene: TRBV29-1; j_gene: TRBJ2-6; CDR3aa: CSVSGAPGTGANVLTF
v_gene: TRBV5-4; j_gene: TRBJ2-7; CDR3aa: CASSLRQGGQYF
v_gene: TRBV29-1; j_gene: NA; CDR3aa: CSALAASSYEQYF
v_gene: TRBV5-4; j_gene: TRBJ1-4; CDR3aa: CASSQDQGVVEKLFF
v_gene: TRBV28; j_gene: TRBJ1-5; CDR3aa: CASGVAQHF
v_gene: TRBV28; j_gene: TRBJ2-1; CDR3aa: CASSVLAASSYNEQFF
v_gene: TRBV7-9; j_gene: TRBJ2-4; CDR3aa: CASRSRGGGNIQYF
v_gene: TRBV7-2; j_gene: TRBJ2-5; CDR3aa: CASSPRRGETQYF
v_gene: TRBV30; j_gene: TRBJ2-1; CDR3aa: CAWSRIAGSYNEQFF
v_gene: TRBV7-3; j_gene: TRBJ2-1; CDR3aa: CASSLHGGAGSYNEQFF
v_gene: TRBV6-6; j_gene: TRBJ2-3; CDR3aa: CASSRGQGPTDTQYF
v_gene: TRBV15; j_gene: TRBJ2-1; CDR3aa: CATSRGGTSGYNEQFF
v_gene: TRBV9; j_gene: TRBJ1-5; CDR3aa: CASSPGLPNQPQHF
v_gene: TRBV4-1; j_gene: TRBJ1-5; CDR3aa: CASSQRQGFGQPQHF
v_gene: TRBV7-3; j_gene: TRBJ1-6; CDR3aa: CASSYPSGPLHF